These 19 T cell receptor beta chains originate from one sample sequenced in a study of metastatic and nonmetastatic thyroid tumors. TCRdb used MiXCR to call clones anew from the PCR reads. The table shows about 59,000 clones, with 25% to 35% occurring only once. Patients underwent thyroid surgery, and none had received any treatment before it. Sample: blood. Source of these receptors: a female donor with papillary thyroid cancer or a benign thyroid nodule (not recorded which). Some clones in this sample may be carry-over from other donors' samples.

This chain connects TRBV19 to TRBJ2-1, with 10 positions matching TRBD1. The germline V gene has CDR1 LNHDA and CDR2 SQIVND (reference sequence). V dropped 3 bases and J dropped 6; count of bases not matched to a gene: 2. CDR3 length: 14 amino acids. The DNA for the CDR3 is TGTGCCAGTAGTATGTGGACAGGGGGCAATGAGCAGTTCTTC. Translated, it gives CASSMWTGGNEQFF.

This clone was seen more than once but under ten times. The gene calls are TRBV28 and TRBJ2-7; 14 bases agree with TRBD2. The length of the CDR3 is 16 residues. The germline V gene has CDR1 MDHEN and CDR2 SYDVKM. The junction had 13 bases not matched to a gene; V was cut back by 8 bases and J by 7 bases. DNA for the CDR3: TGTGCCAGCCGGTCCACCGGGACTAGCGGGAGAGGTGAGCAGTACTTC. Its translation: CASRSTGTSGRGEQYF. Complete variable domain (other parts from reference TRBV28 and TRBJ2-7): DVKVTQSSRYLVKRTGEKVFLECVQDMDHENMFWYRQDPGLGLRLIYFSYDVKMKEKGDIPEGYSVSREKKERFSLILESASTNQTSMYLCASRSTGTSGRGEQYFGPGTRLTVT.

The rearrangement joins TRBV7-3 to TRBJ2-2; D remains unclear. Trimming removed 2 bases at V and 5 bases at J, with 6 bases between. CDR3 size: 13 residues. CDR1 and CDR2 from the germline V gene are SGHTA and FQGTGA. The CDR3 nucleotides read TGTGCCAGCAGCTTATTTGGTACCGGGGAGCTGTTTTTT. Translating gives CASSLFGTGELFF.

This clone was observed a few times. This rearrangement joins TRBV7-9 to TRBJ2-7; D uncertain. Trimming took off 3 bases at V and 4 bases at J, with 13 bases between the two ends. The CDR3 loop spans 14 amino acids. The V gene's germline CDR1 is SEHNR and CDR2 FQNEAQ (reference sequence). CDR3 nucleotide sequence: TGTGCCAGCAGCTTTACGGCAGGCCAATACGAGCAGTACTTC. Its protein product is CASSFTAGQYEQYF. The full variable domain, completed using reference TRBV7-9 and TRBJ2-7, is DTGVSQNPRHKITKRGQNVTFRCDPISEHNRLYWYRQTLGQGPEFLTYFQNEAQLEKSRLLSDRFSAERPKGSFSTLEIQRTEQGDSAMYLCASSFTAGQYEQYFGPGTRLTVT.

Remarks on this clone: One end of the junction is discordant with germline, which a read error may explain. The same CDR3 arises from other DNA sequences in this sample as well. The V and J genes are TRBV20-1 and TRBJ2-1, with D hard to call. The length of the CDR3 is 14 residues. Per the germline V gene, CDR1 is DFQATT and CDR2 is SNEGSKA (reference sequence). The CDR3 nucleotides read TGCAGCGCTAGAGTCAGTCAATTCGCCAATGAGCAGTTCTTC. Translation: CSARVSQFANEQFF.

The chain uses TRBV6-1 and TRBJ2-7; 7 positions agree with TRBD2. This CDR3 comprises 18 residues. Trimming removed 2 bases from V and 0 bases from J; junction bases left unmatched: 13. CDR1 is MNHNS and CDR2 is SASEGT in the germline V gene. CDR3 sequence: CASSETIQGGFSSYEQYF. CDR3 coding DNA: TGTGCCAGCAGTGAAACTATCCAGGGAGGGTTTAGCTCCTACGAGCAGTACTTC.

The rearrangement joins TRBV6-5 to TRBJ2-2, with 8 bases lining up with TRBD2. The V and J ends lost 6 bases and 2 bases, in that order; junction bases with no gene match: 8. CDR3 length: 16 residues. Germline V gene lookup returns CDR1 MNHEY and CDR2 SVGAGI. The CDR3 loop reads CASSLRLAGNTGELFF. CDR3 bases: TGTGCCAGCAGCCTCCGGCTAGCGGGTAACACCGGGGAGCTGTTTTTT.

In this sample, this clone turned up many times. The genes are TRBV6-1 and TRBJ2-3, with 8 bases lining up with TRBD1. J lost 6 bases, V lost 5 bases, and 7 bases had no gene match. Germline loops: CDR1 MNHNS, CDR2 SASEGT. This CDR3 region has 14 residues. The CDR3 sequence: CASSLGSGGDTQYF. The CDR3 coding sequence is TGTGCCAGCAGTTTAGGCTCAGGGGGCGATACGCAGTATTTT.

This clone is termed medium-sized. This chain connects TRBV6-1 to TRBJ1-5, with TRBD1 matching 11 bases. Germline trimming cut 8 bases from V and 1 base from J; bases unmatched to any gene: 7. This CDR3 is built from 16 residues. Germline V lookup: CDR1 MNHNS, CDR2 SASEGT. In nucleotides, the CDR3 is TGTGCCAGCCTGGGGACAGGGGGAGGAAGCAATCAGCCCCAGCATTTT. As protein: CASLGTGGGSNQPQHF.

V gene TRBV5-1 combines with J gene TRBJ1-6; D is possibly TRBD1 (5 bases). The CDR3 runs 14 residues. Trimming took 2 bases from V and 11 from J, leaving 14 bases between them. In germline, CDR1 is SGHRS, CDR2 YFSETQ. The CDR3, as DNA: TGCGCCAGCAGCTTAGACAGCCGGGGGACACCCCTCCACTTT. Amino acid sequence: CASSLDSRGTPLHF.

Note on this clone: Distinct nucleotide sequences in the sample also encode this CDR3. The V and J genes are TRBV18 and TRBJ2-1, with 12 bases matching TRBD2. Looked up from germline, CDR1 is KGHSH and CDR2 is LQKENI. The CDR3 is made up of 15 amino acids. V lost 3 bases to trimming and J lost 6 bases; unmatched junction nucleotides: 3. The DNA of the CDR3 is TGTGCCAGCTCACCCGGACTAGCGGGGAGCAATGAGCAGTTCTTC. Translated: CASSPGLAGSNEQFF. Full variable domain (rest looked up from reference TRBV18 and TRBJ2-1): NAGVMQNPRHLVRRRGQEARLRCSPMKGHSHVYWYRQLPEEGLKFMVYLQKENIIDESGMPKERFSAEFPKEGPSILRIQQVVRGDSAAYFCASSPGLAGSNEQFFGPGTRLTVL.

This clone was recorded a few times. CDR3 coding DNA: TGTGCCAGTAGTGCCTCCTTCGGCTCCTACAATGAGCAGTTCTTC. Amino acid sequence: CASSASFGSYNEQFF. This chain links TRBV19 with TRBJ2-1, with D unclear. The CDR3 runs 15 residues. Looked up from germline, CDR1 is LNHDA and CDR2 is SQIVND (reference sequence). Trimming removed 5 bases from V and 0 bases from J, with 11 bases in between. The full variable domain, in which reference TRBV19 and TRBJ2-1 provide the parts outside the CDR3, is DGGITQSPKYLFRKEGQNVTLSCEQNLNHDAMYWYRQDPGQGLRLIYYSQIVNDFQKGDIAEGYSVSREKKESFPLTVTSAQKNPTAFYLCASSASFGSYNEQFFGPGTRLTVL.

The rearrangement links TRBV20-1 to TRBJ1-2; 7 bases are shared with TRBD1. This CDR3 is 17 amino acids long. Germline V gives CDR1 DFQATT, CDR2 SNEGSKA (reference sequence). Unmatched junction bases numbered 11, after V lost 1 base and J lost 0 bases. The CDR3 bases are TGCAGTGCTAGAGTTCTGTCGGGACAGCAAGCTAACTATGGCTACACCTTC. Its protein product is CSARVLSGQQANYGYTF.

Of note for this clone: A much larger clone is a single base away; this may be a read error. The chain is built from TRBV4-3 and TRBJ2-7, with a tentative D call TRBD2 (6 bases). The CDR3 spans 16 residues. The ends were cut back, 0 bases at V and 4 bases at J, with 16 bases in the middle. Germline V gene sequence: CDR1 LGHNA, CDR2 YSLEER. CDR3 protein: CASSQEPGGNGYEQYF. DNA of the CDR3: TGCGCCAGCAGCCAAGAACCGGGCGGGAATGGGTACGAGCAGTACTTC.

The V and J genes are TRBV19 and TRBJ1-5; 8 positions agree with TRBD1. V dropped 1 base and J dropped 6; count of bases not matched to a gene: 2. The germline V gene has CDR1 LNHDA and CDR2 SQIVND (reference sequence). This CDR3 comprises 14 residues. The CDR3 reads CASSIAGGGQPQHF. DNA for the CDR3: TGTGCCAGTAGTATAGCAGGGGGCGGTCAGCCCCAGCATTTT.

The gene calls are TRBV6-1 and TRBJ2-1, with no clear D. Trimming took off 8 bases at V and 6 bases at J, with 11 bases between the two ends. The germline V gene encodes CDR1 MNHNS and CDR2 SASEGT. The CDR3 spans 12 residues. The CDR3 reads CASLSSSNEQFF. The CDR3, as DNA: TGTGCCAGCCTATCGTCTTCCAATGAGCAGTTCTTC.

This clone was seen only a few times. V usage is TRBV6-5 and J usage is TRBJ2-1; maybe TRBD1 (6 bases). V lost 6 bases and J 8 bases, leaving 20 bases between the germline ends. Germline CDR1 and CDR2: MNHEY and SVGAGI. This CDR3 is 15 amino acids long. The CDR3 DNA reads TGTGCCAGCAGATTAAACGGGGACACTGAAGATGAGCAGTTCTTC. As protein: CASRLNGDTEDEQFF.

This clone is medium-sized in the sample. The chain recombines TRBV28 with TRBJ1-1, with TRBD1 matching over 9 bases. The CDR3 is 16 residues long. V shed 3 bases and J 0 bases; nucleotides not matched to a gene: 5. The germline V gene has CDR1 MDHEN and CDR2 SYDVKM. CDR3 nucleotide sequence: TGTGCCAGCAGTTTCCGGACAGGGGCGATGAACACTGAAGCTTTCTTT. This gives the protein CASSFRTGAMNTEAFF.

In its sample, this clone was seen many times. The same CDR3 is also encoded by other DNA sequences in this sample. The gene calls are TRBV6-1 and TRBJ2-2, with 8 bases matching TRBD2. The CDR3 contains 18 residues. Germline V gene sequence: CDR1 MNHNS, CDR2 SASEGT. With V trimmed by 4 bases and J by 3 bases, 13 bases remained unmatched. CDR3 DNA sequence: TGTGCCAGCAGTGTTTCGCTAGCGGGCCCGATTCACACCGGGGAGCTGTTTTTT. Translated, it gives CASSVSLAGPIHTGELFF.